The next 30 T cell receptor beta chains were all read from a single sample in a study of human T cells and chemical hapten exposure. A single record per CDR3 protein comes from TCRdb applying MiXCR to the RACE reads. The top ten hold roughly 13% of the sample, which has tens of thousands of distinct CDR3 sequences, 8.5% to 10% seen once. Sample time point: patch test 2, 6 weeks after DPC sensitization. Sample treatment: therapeutic diphenylcyclopropenone sensitization with weekly scalp DPC. Sequencing started from total RNA isolated from unfractionated whole blood. The sequencing used whole blood, collected in connection with sensitization to the hapten diphenylcyclopropenone (DPC). The receptors here all came from a woman in her thirties with alopecia areata. Some clones in this sample may be carry-over from other donors' samples.

This chain uses TRBV28 with TRBJ2-2; either TRBD1 or TRBD2 may supply D (6 bases each). Germline CDR1 is MDHEN and CDR2 is SYDVKM. The CDR3 extends over 13 amino acids. The V end lost 11 bases, the J end lost 4 bases, and 14 bases lay between the germline ends. This CDR3 is CAGTGRGTGELFF. CDR3 bases: TGTGCCGGAACAGGGCGGGGCACCGGGGAGCTGTTTTTT.

This clonotype was seen more than once but under ten times. The V and J genes are TRBV7-6 and TRBJ2-1; 12 bases match TRBD2. This CDR3 contains 18 residues. After removal of 2 bases from V and 7 bases from J, the junction contained 12 bases not matched to a gene. Germline CDR1 reads SGHVS; CDR2 reads FNYEAQ. The CDR3 nucleotides are TGTGCCAGCAGCTTATTGCCTAGCGGGGGGGTCAGTAGAAATGAGCAGTTCTTC. Protein sequence: CASSLLPSGGVSRNEQFF.

The chain combines TRBV6-2 or TRBV6-3 with TRBJ2-1; TRBD2 aligns across 12 bases. Germline-derived CDR1 and CDR2 are MNHEY and SVGEGT. This CDR3 contains 16 residues. The V gene end was trimmed by 0 bases and the J gene end by 10 bases; junction bases not matched to a gene: 7. CDR3 bases: TGTGCCAGCAGTTACTCAGGACTAGCGGGGTCCTGGGAGCAGTTCTTC. Encoded protein: CASSYSGLAGSWEQFF.

As to this clonotype: Possible read error: a much larger clone is one base away. This sequence joins TRBV4-2 and TRBJ1-5; D gene unclear. The germline gives CDR1 LGHNA, CDR2 YNFKEQ. The CDR3 spans 16 residues. CDR3 loop: CASSQDQDMGNKPQHF. The CDR3 DNA reads TGTGCCAGCAGCCAAGACCAGGATATGGGCAATAAGCCCCAGCATTTT.

This clonotype was seen many times. The gene calls are TRBV20-1 and TRBJ1-5, with D possibly TRBD1 on 5 matching bases. The CDR3 sequence is 15 residues long. CDR1 and CDR2 from the germline V gene are DFQATT and SNEGSKA (reference sequence). V was cut by 6 bases and J by 0 bases, with 15 bases left in between. The DNA for the CDR3 is TGCAGTGCGGACCGCGACAGCAATAGCAATCAGCCCCAGCATTTT. This codes for CSADRDSNSNQPQHF.

In this sample, this clonotype turned up a few times. The chain couples TRBV7-2 to TRBJ1-4, with TRBD1 identical over 8 bases. V shed 7 bases and J 5 bases; nucleotides not matched to a gene: 3. The CDR3 length is 13 residues. The germline gives CDR1 SGHTA, CDR2 FQGNSA. The CDR3 is CASNRGRNEKLFF. The CDR3 DNA follows: TGTGCCAGCAACAGGGGGAGAAATGAAAAACTGTTTTTT.

This chain links TRBV12-3 or TRBV12-4 with TRBJ2-3; TRBD2 is a possible D gene (5 bases). V lost 2 bases and J lost 5, with 11 bases in between. The CDR3 covers 14 residues. CDR3 in amino acids: CASSLSRAGDTQYF. As DNA, the CDR3 is TGTGCCAGCAGTTTATCGAGGGCCGGAGATACGCAGTATTTT.

This clonotype was seen many times. This rearrangement joins TRBV6-1 to TRBJ2-7; a possible D gene is TRBD1 (6 bases). V gave up 4 bases and J gave up 3 bases, with 16 bases separating them. Looked up from germline, CDR1 is MNHNS and CDR2 is SASEGT. The CDR3 length is 15 residues. CDR3 region: CASSASGQAYYEQYF. CDR3 bases: TGTGCCAGCAGTGCCTCGGGACAAGCCTACTACGAGCAGTACTTC.

There are many counts of this clonotype. The rearrangement joins TRBV19 to TRBJ2-3; D not certain. Germline CDR1 is LNHDA and CDR2 is SQIVND (reference sequence). With 3 bases removed from V and 4 bases from J, the gap between germline ends came to 8 bases. There are 13 residues in the CDR3. CDR3 amino acids: CASSIIGPDTQYF. CDR3 nucleotides: TGTGCCAGTAGTATCATAGGTCCAGATACGCAGTATTTT.

This clonotype was seen a few times. J is TRBJ2-7 and V is TRBV29-1, with D perhaps matching TRBD2 (5 bases). V dropped 6 bases and J dropped 0 bases, with 9 bases sitting between them. The CDR3 contains 12 residues. Germline assignment: CDR1 SQVTM and CDR2 ANQGSEA. The CDR3 region has the DNA TGCAGCGTGAGGGCGAGCTCCTACGAGCAGTACTTC. Its protein is CSVRASSYEQYF.

This chain links TRBV12-3 or TRBV12-4 with TRBJ2-7; TRBD1 matches at 8 bases. This CDR3 has 13 residues. Trimming removed 5 bases from V and 4 bases from J; junction bases left unmatched: 4. CDR3 sequence reads: CASSPRTGYEQYF. For the CDR3, the DNA is TGTGCCAGCAGTCCCCGGACAGGGTACGAGCAGTACTTC.

The chain recombines TRBV11-2 with TRBJ2-5; a possible D gene is TRBD1 (5 bases). Deletions cut 0 bases from V and 4 bases from J, with 12 bases between. Germline-derived CDR1 and CDR2 are SGHAT and FQNNGV. The CDR3 loop spans 15 amino acids. DNA of the CDR3: TGTGCCAGCAGCTTAGAGGCAGGTCAGGGAGAGACCCAGTACTTC. This translates into CASSLEAGQGETQYF.

The V gene is TRBV11-3, the J gene TRBJ1-2, with 7 bases lining up with TRBD1. J lost 8 bases, V lost 5 bases, and 8 bases had no gene match. The CDR3 consists of 13 residues. Germline-derived CDR1 and CDR2 are SGHNT and YENEEA. Here the CDR3 reads CASSPTGSTGYTF. The CDR3 nucleotides read TGTGCCAGCAGCCCGACAGGGAGTACAGGCTACACCTTC.

The CDR3 DNA is TGTGCCAGCGAGGGGACGGGACGATTGGGGAACACTGAAGCTTTCTTT. Its translation is CASEGTGRLGNTEAFF. The gene calls are TRBV5-4 and TRBJ1-1, with a possible D match to TRBD1 (5 bases). Germline V gene lookup returns CDR1 SGHNT and CDR2 YYREEE (reference sequence). The CDR3 contains 16 residues. Between the trimmed V and J ends, which lost 7 bases and 1 base, there was a span of 20 bases.

This clonotype was counted only a few times. The rearrangement links TRBV11-3 to TRBJ2-3; D perhaps matches TRBD2 (6 bases). Germline V CDR1 and CDR2: SGHNT, YENEEA. Trimming took off 5 bases at V and 5 bases at J, with 14 bases between the two ends. The CDR3 covers 14 residues. The CDR3 DNA reads TGTGCCAGCAGCCCAGGAGGGTATGAAGATACGCAGTATTTT. Translating it yields CASSPGGYEDTQYF.

The rearrangement uses TRBV10-3 and TRBJ1-4, with no clear D. Per the germline V gene, CDR1 is ENHRY and CDR2 is SYGVKD. The V gene lost 0 bases and the J gene lost 8 bases, with 7 bases spanning the gap. This CDR3 is 13 amino acids long. CDR3: CAISESYREKLFF. CDR3 coding DNA: TGTGCCATCAGTGAGTCGTACCGGGAAAAACTGTTTTTT.

The chain links TRBV29-1 to TRBJ1-1; no clear D. This CDR3 spans 12 amino acids. V dropped 2 bases and J dropped 6 bases, with 10 bases sitting between them. Per germline, CDR1 SQVTM and CDR2 ANQGSEA. Here the CDR3 DNA reads TGCAGCGTTGAAACAAATCGGGCTGAAGCTTTCTTT. Translated, it gives CSVETNRAEAFF.

The table lists this clonotype with many counts. The chain has TRBV6-5 and TRBJ2-7; no definite D call. This CDR3 comprises 14 residues. From germline, CDR1 is MNHEY and CDR2 SVGAGI. Trimming took 2 bases from V and 1 from J, leaving 9 bases between them. The CDR3 spells CASSYGAKSYEQYF. The CDR3 DNA is TGTGCCAGCAGTTACGGTGCGAAATCCTACGAGCAGTACTTC.

In DNA, the CDR3 is TGTGCCAGCAGCGACCCGACAGGGAGCTACGAGCAGTACTTC. As protein: CASSDPTGSYEQYF. The J gene is TRBJ2-7, the V gene TRBV25-1; 7 bases map to TRBD1. The junction had 8 bases not matched to a gene; V was cut back by 6 bases and J by 3 bases. Germline V CDR1 and CDR2: MGHDK, SYGVNS. This CDR3 has 14 residues.

This clonotype was counted at least ten times. The chain recombines TRBV7-9 with TRBJ1-5, with 9 bases fitting TRBD1. Per the germline V gene, CDR1 is SEHNR and CDR2 is FQNEAQ (reference sequence). The V and J ends lost 5 bases and 4 bases, in that order; junction bases with no gene match: 15. This CDR3 is built from 18 residues. CDR3 loop: CASSQAHSGTGPNQPQHF. CDR3 nucleotides: TGTGCCAGCAGCCAGGCCCACTCCGGGACAGGGCCTAATCAGCCCCAGCATTTT.

In this sample, this clonotype turned up a few times. The rearrangement uses TRBV7-9 and TRBJ1-1; D possibly corresponds to TRBD1 (5 bases). The ends were cut back, 3 bases at V and 5 bases at J, with 10 bases in the middle. The CDR3 covers 13 residues. Germline assignment: CDR1 SEHNR and CDR2 FQNEAQ (reference sequence). The CDR3, as DNA: TGTGCCAGCAGCTTCAGGGTACAGACTGAAGCTTTCTTT. Translated, it gives CASSFRVQTEAFF.

A few counts support this clonotype. CDR3 sequence: CASSGREAYYTF. The CDR3, as DNA: TGTGCCAGCAGCGGTAGGGAGGCATACTACACCTTC. V and J are TRBV11-2 and TRBJ1-2, with no clear D. Deletions cut 5 bases from V and 10 bases from J, with 14 bases between. CDR3 size: 12 residues. The germline V gene has CDR1 SGHAT and CDR2 FQNNGV.

The sample holds many counts of this clonotype. The V and J genes are TRBV6-2 or TRBV6-3 and TRBJ2-3; 10 bases align to TRBD2. V lost 6 bases to trimming and J lost 0 bases; unmatched junction nucleotides: 9. The germline CDR1 and CDR2 sequences are MNHEY and SVGEGT. The CDR3 covers 17 residues. The chain's CDR3 is CASRPNGLAVSTDTQYF. The CDR3 region has the DNA TGTGCCAGCAGACCTAATGGACTAGCGGTGAGCACAGATACGCAGTATTTT.

This clonotype was detected ten times or more. The chain combines TRBV9 with TRBJ2-5; 8 bases match TRBD1. V lost 3 bases, J lost 6 bases, and 7 bases stayed unmatched. Germline V lookup: CDR1 SGDLS, CDR2 YYNGEE. This CDR3 is built from 14 residues. The CDR3 here is CASSEDRGLKTQYF. CDR3 sequence (DNA): TGTGCCAGCAGCGAAGACAGGGGTTTAAAGACCCAGTACTTC.

This clonotype was counted many times. The chain links TRBV6-4 to TRBJ2-1; unclear D gene. V was shortened by 2 bases and J by 5 bases, with 13 bases between the two germline ends. Germline V gene sequence: CDR1 MRHNA, CDR2 SNTAGT. CDR3 length: 15 amino acids. The CDR3 loop reads CASSDGWAENNEQFF. The CDR3 nucleotides are TGTGCCAGCAGTGACGGCTGGGCAGAGAACAATGAGCAGTTCTTC.

The genes are TRBV12-5 and TRBJ2-7; D unclear. Per germline, CDR1 LGHNT and CDR2 FRNRAP. This CDR3 has 12 amino acids. V was cut by 5 bases and J by 3 bases, with 8 bases left in between. The CDR3 loop is CASGANLYEQYF. The CDR3 DNA reads as TGTGCTAGTGGTGCCAATCTCTACGAGCAGTACTTC.

The V and J genes are TRBV29-1 and TRBJ1-1; the match to TRBD1 covers 7 bases. The trim removed 6 bases at V and 4 bases at J, leaving 5 bases unmatched. Per the germline V gene, CDR1 is SQVTM and CDR2 is ANQGSEA. The CDR3 is made up of 12 amino acids. The CDR3 protein is CSVRTGATEAFF. The CDR3 coding sequence is TGCAGCGTCCGGACAGGCGCCACTGAAGCTTTCTTT.

Only a few counts were recorded for this clonotype. The junction shows a germline mismatch at one end, possibly a read error. The chain couples TRBV9 to TRBJ1-2; D remains unclear. There are 15 residues in the CDR3. Germline lookup yields CDR1 SGDLS and CDR2 YYNGEE. CDR3 nucleotides: TGTGCCAGCAGCGAAGAAGGAAACAGAGCTTATGGCCACACCTTC. This encodes CASSEEGNRAYGHTF.

This clonotype has a handful of counts. The gene calls are TRBV19 and TRBJ2-2; D gene ambiguous. This CDR3 comprises 15 residues. Germline-derived CDR1 and CDR2 are LNHDA and SQIVND (reference sequence). V was pared by 4 bases and J by 4 bases, with 13 bases between. The CDR3 nucleotides are TGTGCCAGTAGTAATGATGGCAGGCTCACCGGGGAGCTGTTTTTT. Amino acid sequence: CASSNDGRLTGELFF.

This clonotype has a handful of counts. The rearrangement links TRBV29-1 to TRBJ2-1, with TRBD2 matching 10 bases. Per the germline V gene, CDR1 is SQVTM and CDR2 is ANQGSEA. The CDR3 loop spans 13 amino acids. With 7 bases clipped from V and 7 bases from J, the junction kept 7 bases outside the gene matches. The CDR3 sequence: CSDGSSGGNEQFF. As DNA, the CDR3 is TGCAGCGATGGTTCTAGCGGGGGAAATGAGCAGTTCTTC.